This T cell receptor beta chain came from a study of cytomegalovirus exposure and HLA in healthy donors. The study's findings and limits: Later on, analysis showed that most CMV-associated TCR beta chains appeared to be HLA-restricted. In an earlier analysis, in some 600 donors, most V segments appeared productive either ~87% or ~30% of the time.

Points on this clone: Its target is not known.

V was pared by 4 bases and J by 7 bases, with 13 bases of the junction left unmatched. The CDR3 length is 16 residues. Per the germline V gene, CDR1 is LNHDA and CDR2 is SQIVND (reference sequence). The PCR made use of 60 Vbeta and 13 Jbeta primers. Here immunoSEQ multiplex PCR was the method, and the copy in TCRdb shows in-frame clones only, minus some. The data contain around 150,000 clones, approximately 84% of them singletons. This sequence originates from a man aged 25-40 years in good health and CMV-seropositive. Material: PBMCs. The rearrangement links TRBV19 to TRBJ2-1; 7 nucleotides agree with TRBD1. The CDR3 spells CASSTTGTVRRNEQFF. The DNA of the CDR3 is TGTGCCAGTAGTACAACCGGGACAGTTAGACGAAATGAGCAGTTCTTC. The full variable domain, its missing parts supplied by reference TRBV19 and TRBJ2-1, is DGGITQSPKYLFRKEGQNVTLSCEQNLNHDAMYWYRQDPGQGLRLIYYSQIVNDFQKGDIAEGYSVSREKKESFPLTVTSAQKNPTAFYLCASSTTGTVRRNEQFFGPGTRLTVL.